The clone carrying this T cell receptor (beta chain) was detected a few times. As yet, its antigen is unknown. These data come from a study of blood T cells in healthy people across ages. Whole-study results and caveats: Strong correlation was found linking TCR beta diversity to naive T cell percentage. Higher diversity, along with more naive CD4+ cells, distinguished long-lived donors from aged donors.

Combining a sample-barcoded 5' primer with a J-beta primer mix, a second PCR ran for about 6 to 11 cycles. Via MiXCR, TCRdb re-called the 5' RACE reads, giving one row per CDR3 protein. The sample contains just under 550,000 distinct CDR3 sequences, around 24% of which appear only once. Germline V CDR1 and CDR2: LGHDT, YNNKEL (reference sequence). Trimming removed 0 bases at V and 10 bases at J, with 9 bases between. The CDR3 loop spans 12 amino acids. These sequences were also reported in another study, on T cells of mothers and their children. Per that study: Barcodes and 2-4 random nucleotides were added by M1S in the second PCR. Sequencing got over 9 million TCR beta CDR3 reads from each mother and several million from each child.

The sample comprised blood. The receptor's source is a boy younger than 18 in good health. The rearrangement uses TRBV3-1 and TRBJ1-1, with D perhaps matching TRBD1 (5 bases). The CDR3 reads CASSQEGPGAFF. CDR3 in DNA: TGTGCCAGCAGCCAAGAGGGGCCCGGAGCTTTCTTT.